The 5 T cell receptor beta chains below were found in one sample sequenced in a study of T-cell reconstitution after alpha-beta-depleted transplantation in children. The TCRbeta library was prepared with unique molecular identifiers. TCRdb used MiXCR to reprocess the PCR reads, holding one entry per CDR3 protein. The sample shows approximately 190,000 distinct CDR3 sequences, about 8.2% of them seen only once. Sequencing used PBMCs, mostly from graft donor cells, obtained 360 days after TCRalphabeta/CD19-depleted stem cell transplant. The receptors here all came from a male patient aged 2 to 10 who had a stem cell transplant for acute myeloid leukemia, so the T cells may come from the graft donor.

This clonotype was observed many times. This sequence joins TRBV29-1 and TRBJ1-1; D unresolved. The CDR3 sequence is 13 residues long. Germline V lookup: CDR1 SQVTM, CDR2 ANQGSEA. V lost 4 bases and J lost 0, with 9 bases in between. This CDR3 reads CSVGALLNTEAFF. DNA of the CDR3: TGCAGCGTTGGGGCCCTATTGAACACTGAAGCTTTCTTT. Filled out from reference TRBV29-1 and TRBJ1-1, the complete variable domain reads SAVISQKPSRDICQRGTSLTIQCQVDSQVTMMFWYRQQPGQSLTLIATANQGSEATYESGFVIDKFPISRPNLTFSTLTVSNMSPEDSSIYLCSVGALLNTEAFFGQGTRLTVV.

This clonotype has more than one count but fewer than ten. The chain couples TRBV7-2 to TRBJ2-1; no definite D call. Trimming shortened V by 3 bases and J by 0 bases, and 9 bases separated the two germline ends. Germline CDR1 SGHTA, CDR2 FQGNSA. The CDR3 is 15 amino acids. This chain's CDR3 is CASSLSWVSYNEQFF. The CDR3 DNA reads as TGTGCCAGCAGCTTGAGCTGGGTCTCCTACAATGAGCAGTTCTTC.

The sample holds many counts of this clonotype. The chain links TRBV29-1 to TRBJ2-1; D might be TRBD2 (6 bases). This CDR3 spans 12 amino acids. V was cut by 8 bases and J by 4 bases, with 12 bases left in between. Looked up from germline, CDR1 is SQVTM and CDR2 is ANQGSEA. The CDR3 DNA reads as TGCAGCTCAACGGAGGGTTACAATGAGCAGTTCTTC. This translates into CSSTEGYNEQFF.

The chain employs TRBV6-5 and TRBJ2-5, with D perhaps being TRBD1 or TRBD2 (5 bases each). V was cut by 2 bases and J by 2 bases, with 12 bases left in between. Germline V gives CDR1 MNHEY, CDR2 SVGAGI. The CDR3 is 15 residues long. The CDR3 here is CASSYVGAGQETQYF. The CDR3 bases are TGTGCCAGCAGTTACGTAGGGGCGGGTCAAGAGACCCAGTACTTC.

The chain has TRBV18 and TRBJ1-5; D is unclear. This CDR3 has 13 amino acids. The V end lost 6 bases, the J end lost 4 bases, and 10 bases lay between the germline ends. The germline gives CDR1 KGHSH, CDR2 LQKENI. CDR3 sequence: CASSPEMNQPQHF. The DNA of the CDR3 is TGTGCCAGCTCCCCCGAAATGAATCAGCCCCAGCATTTT.